The 18 T cell receptor beta chains below were found in one sample sequenced in a study of control samples from healthy donors and cancer patients (dated by TCRdb to 2020 to 2021). The library came from the immunoSEQ multiplex PCR assay. TCRdb took over this immuneACCESS table, retaining in-frame rearrangements with V and J assigned. Such tables are incomplete; in checked studies, under half of the missing clones stem from an unresolved V gene, and the remainder is unexplained. In this sample the table shows more than 100,000 clones, approximately 90% of which occur a single time. The ten largest make up 8.5% to 10% of the sample. The material sequenced was blood. These receptor sequences come from a man younger than 30 in good health.

V is TRBV2 and J is TRBJ1-2; 8 bases are a match to TRBD1. The CDR3 contains 14 residues. Germline lookup yields CDR1 SNHLY and CDR2 FYNNEI. V dropped 3 bases and J dropped 3; count of bases not matched to a gene: 3. The CDR3: CASSEQDRDYGYTF. CDR3 nucleotide sequence: TGTGCCAGCAGTGAGCAGGACAGGGACTATGGCTACACCTTC.

J is TRBJ2-7 and V is TRBV6-6; 7 nucleotides line up with TRBD1. V lost 4 bases and J lost 5; bases outside the gene matches: 8. The CDR3 is 14 residues long. CDR1 and CDR2 (germline): MNHNY, SVGAGI (reference sequence). The CDR3 sequence: CASSLTGSKNEQYF. The CDR3 DNA follows: TGTGCCAGCAGTTTGACAGGGTCTAAAAACGAGCAGTACTTC.

The V call is TRBV4-2, the J call TRBJ1-5; 7 bases are shared with TRBD1. Per germline, CDR1 LGHNA and CDR2 YNFKEQ. J was trimmed by 1 base and V by 5 bases; bases with no gene match: 11. This CDR3 region has 17 residues. The CDR3 nucleotides are TGTGCCAGCAGCTCTACGAAGGTACAGGGGAGCAATCAGCCCCAGCATTTT. Residues: CASSSTKVQGSNQPQHF.

This chain links TRBV6-5 with TRBJ2-7; 7 positions agree with TRBD1. The CDR3 extends over 13 amino acids. Looked up from germline, CDR1 is MNHEY and CDR2 is SVGAGI. Losses at the gene ends were 8 bases for V and 2 bases for J; bases not matched to a gene: 6. CDR3 in DNA: TGTGCCAGCGGCGGACAGGAGACCTACGAGCAGTACTTC. Translated, it gives CASGGQETYEQYF.

J is TRBJ1-1 and V is TRBV10-1, with D uncertain. CDR3 size: 13 residues. CDR1 WNHNN and CDR2 SYGVQD come from the germline V gene (reference sequence). The V gene lost 0 bases and the J gene lost 6 bases, with 8 bases spanning the gap. CDR3 sequence (DNA): TGCGCCAGCAGTGAGTCTGGGCTCGCTGAAGCTTTCTTT. It yields the protein CASSESGLAEAFF.

The J gene is TRBJ1-1, the V gene TRBV18; D not resolved. CDR3 length: 17 amino acids. Per germline, CDR1 KGHSH and CDR2 LQKENI. V lost 4 bases, J lost 0 bases, and 18 bases lay in between. This CDR3 reads CASSLLPPRALNTEAFF. CDR3 DNA: TGTGCCAGCTCACTACTGCCCCCTCGGGCTTTGAACACTGAAGCTTTCTTT.

This chain uses TRBV29-1 with TRBJ1-1; D remains ambiguous. From germline, CDR1 is SQVTM and CDR2 ANQGSEA. This CDR3 is built from 13 residues. V was pared by 3 bases and J by 3 bases, with 11 bases between. The CDR3 region has the DNA TGCAGCGTTGACGGGGAATCGGACACTGAAGCTTTCTTT. It codes for CSVDGESDTEAFF.

The chain carries TRBV5-6 and TRBJ2-1, with 7 nucleotides matching TRBD1. V shed 5 bases, J shed 14 bases, and the junction held 10 bases outside the gene matches. In germline, CDR1 is SGHDT, CDR2 YYEEEE. This CDR3 is 12 amino acids long. The CDR3 bases are TGTGCCAGCAGTGAGACCGGGACAGCAAAGTTCTTC. This encodes CASSETGTAKFF.

V is TRBV6-8 and J is TRBJ1-1; D gene ambiguous. The CDR3 is 18 amino acids. CDR1 is MNHGY, CDR2 SAAAGT, per germline. Deletions cut 0 bases from V and 0 bases from J, with 17 bases between. CDR3 loop: CASSYSKQRRGLNTEAFF. The CDR3 DNA reads TGTGCCAGCAGTTACTCTAAGCAGAGACGGGGTTTGAACACTGAAGCTTTCTTT.

The V and J genes are TRBV14 and TRBJ1-2; D may be TRBD1 (6 bases). V lost 2 bases and J 4 bases, leaving 14 bases between the germline ends. The CDR3 consists of 15 residues. The germline gives CDR1 SGHDN, CDR2 FVKESK. CDR3: CASSQTGFRGYGYTF. As DNA, the CDR3 is TGTGCCAGCAGCCAAACAGGGTTCCGGGGCTATGGCTACACCTTC.

This chain connects TRBV4-1 to TRBJ1-2; the D gene is possibly TRBD1 (6 bases). This CDR3 region has 16 residues. V lost 0 bases and J lost 4, with 15 bases in between. Germline V gives CDR1 MGHRA, CDR2 YSYEKL. CDR3 residues: CASSQESRGATYGYTF. The CDR3 region has the DNA TGCGCCAGCAGCCAAGAGTCTCGGGGGGCGACCTATGGCTACACCTTC.

V is TRBV6-5 and J is TRBJ1-1; TRBD1 agrees at 11 bases. The CDR3 contains 13 residues. CDR1 is MNHEY and CDR2 is SVGAGI in the germline V gene. Trimming cost V 7 bases and J 9 bases; bases outside gene matches: 7. CDR3 in amino acids: CASIRGQGAKAFF. CDR3 DNA sequence: TGTGCCAGCATCAGAGGACAGGGGGCGAAAGCTTTCTTT.

Notes on this clone: This CDR3 is also generated by other DNA sequences in the sample. The rearrangement joins TRBV11-2 to TRBJ2-1; tentative D call: TRBD2 (6 bases). The CDR3 has 15 amino acids. Germline V gives CDR1 SGHAT, CDR2 FQNNGV. V was clipped by 0 bases and J by 3 bases, with 9 bases between them. CDR3 in DNA: TGTGCCAGCAGCTTAGACCGGGGGAGCTACAATGAGCAGTTCTTC. Translating gives CASSLDRGSYNEQFF.

The chain carries TRBV10-3 and TRBJ1-4; D not certain. V lost 3 bases and J lost 3, with 2 bases in between. CDR3 size: 12 residues. The germline CDR1 and CDR2 sequences are ENHRY and SYGVKD. Here the CDR3 DNA reads TGTGCCATCAGTGACCCTAATGAAAAACTGTTTTTT. Protein sequence: CAISDPNEKLFF.

V is TRBV18 and J is TRBJ2-3; D gene uncertain. The CDR3 covers 15 residues. Trimming took off 0 bases at V and 5 bases at J, with 12 bases between the two ends. Germline CDR1 reads KGHSH; CDR2 reads LQKENI. The chain's CDR3 is CASSPPGEGKDTQYF. The CDR3 DNA reads as TGTGCCAGCTCACCACCAGGCGAAGGGAAAGATACGCAGTATTTT. Full variable domain (outside the CDR3, taken from reference TRBV18 and TRBJ2-3): NAGVMQNPRHLVRRRGQEARLRCSPMKGHSHVYWYRQLPEEGLKFMVYLQKENIIDESGMPKERFSAEFPKEGPSILRIQQVVRGDSAAYFCASSPPGEGKDTQYFGPGTRLTVL.

V usage is TRBV12-3 or TRBV12-4 and J usage is TRBJ1-2; no clear D gene. Trimming cost V 3 bases and J 5 bases, with 10 bases left between them. The CDR3 covers 13 residues. CDR3: CASSFTRPYGYTF. The CDR3 DNA is TGTGCCAGCAGTTTTACTCGGCCTTATGGCTACACCTTC.

The CDR3 nucleotides are TGTGCCAGCAGCAAAGGGACAAGCCGGAAAGTGAAGAATGAAAAACTGTTTTTT. Protein: CASSKGTSRKVKNEKLFF. This chain uses TRBV9 with TRBJ1-4; TRBD1 might be the D (6 bases). Germline CDR1 is SGDLS and CDR2 is YYNGEE. The V gene lost 4 bases and the J gene lost 5 bases, with 24 bases spanning the gap. The CDR3 runs 18 residues.

The chain has TRBV7-2 and TRBJ2-5; 9 bases map to TRBD1. The V gene's germline CDR1 is SGHTA and CDR2 FQGNSA. V shed 5 bases and J 5 bases; nucleotides not matched to a gene: 9. The CDR3 totals 15 residues. The CDR3 sequence is CASSIRDRDWETQYF. The DNA for the CDR3 is TGTGCCAGCAGCATCCGGGACAGGGATTGGGAGACCCAGTACTTC.